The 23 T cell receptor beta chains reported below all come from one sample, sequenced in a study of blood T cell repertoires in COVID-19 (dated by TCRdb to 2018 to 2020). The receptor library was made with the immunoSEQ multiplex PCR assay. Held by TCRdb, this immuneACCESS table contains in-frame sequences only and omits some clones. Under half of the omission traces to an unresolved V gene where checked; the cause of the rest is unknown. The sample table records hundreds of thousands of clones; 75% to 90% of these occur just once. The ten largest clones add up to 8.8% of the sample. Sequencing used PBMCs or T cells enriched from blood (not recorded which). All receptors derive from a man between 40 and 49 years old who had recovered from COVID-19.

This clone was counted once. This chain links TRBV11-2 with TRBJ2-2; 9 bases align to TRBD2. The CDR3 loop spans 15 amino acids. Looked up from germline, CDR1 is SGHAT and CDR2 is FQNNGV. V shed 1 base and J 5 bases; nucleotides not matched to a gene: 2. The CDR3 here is CASSLASGKTGELFF. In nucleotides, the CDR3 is TGTGCCAGCAGCTTAGCTAGCGGGAAGACCGGGGAGCTGTTTTTT.

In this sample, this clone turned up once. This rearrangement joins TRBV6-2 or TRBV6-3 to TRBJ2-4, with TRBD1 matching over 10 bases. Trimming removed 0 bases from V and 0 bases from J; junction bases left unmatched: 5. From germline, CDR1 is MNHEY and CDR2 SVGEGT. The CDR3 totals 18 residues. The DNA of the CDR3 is TGTGCCAGCAGTTACTCGACAGGGGGCTACCTAGCCAAAAACATTCAGTACTTC. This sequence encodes CASSYSTGGYLAKNIQYF.

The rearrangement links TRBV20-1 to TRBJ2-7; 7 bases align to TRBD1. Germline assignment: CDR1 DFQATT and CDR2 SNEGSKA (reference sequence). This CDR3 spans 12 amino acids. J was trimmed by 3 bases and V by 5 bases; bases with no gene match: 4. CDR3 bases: TGCAGTGCTGGTGACAGGGACTACGAGCAGTACTTC. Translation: CSAGDRDYEQYF.

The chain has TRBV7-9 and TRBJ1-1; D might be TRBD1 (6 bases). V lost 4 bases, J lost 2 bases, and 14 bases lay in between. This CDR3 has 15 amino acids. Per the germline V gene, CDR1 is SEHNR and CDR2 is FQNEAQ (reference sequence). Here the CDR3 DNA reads TGTGCCAGCAGCTCCGCAGGACAGAGAAACACTGAAGCTTTCTTT. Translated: CASSSAGQRNTEAFF.

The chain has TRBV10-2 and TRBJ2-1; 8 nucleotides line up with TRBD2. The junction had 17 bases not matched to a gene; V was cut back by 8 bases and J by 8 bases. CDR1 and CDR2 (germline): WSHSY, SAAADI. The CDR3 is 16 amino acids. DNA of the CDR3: TGCGCCAGCCACCCGCAAGGGACTAGGGGGTTGGATGAGCAGTTCTTC. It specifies CASHPQGTRGLDEQFF.

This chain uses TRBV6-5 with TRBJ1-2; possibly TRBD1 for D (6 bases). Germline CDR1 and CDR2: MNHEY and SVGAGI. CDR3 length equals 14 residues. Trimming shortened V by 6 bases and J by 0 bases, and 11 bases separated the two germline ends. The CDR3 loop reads CASRLQGTNYGYTF. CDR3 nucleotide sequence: TGTGCCAGCAGGCTACAGGGAACTAACTATGGCTACACCTTC.

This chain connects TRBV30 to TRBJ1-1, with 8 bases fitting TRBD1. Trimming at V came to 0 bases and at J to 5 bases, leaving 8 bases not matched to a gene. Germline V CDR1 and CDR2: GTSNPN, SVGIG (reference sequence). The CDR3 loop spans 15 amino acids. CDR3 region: CAWSVWTGRVTEAFF. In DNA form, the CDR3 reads TGTGCCTGGAGTGTTTGGACAGGGAGGGTTACTGAAGCTTTCTTT.

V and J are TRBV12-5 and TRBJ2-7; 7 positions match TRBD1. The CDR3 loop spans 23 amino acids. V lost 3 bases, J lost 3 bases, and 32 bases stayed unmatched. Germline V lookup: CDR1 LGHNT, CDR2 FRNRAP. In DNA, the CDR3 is TGTGCTAGTGGTTTCCGACCCTTAACTTCAATGACAGGGACCCGATCTTTTAACTACGAGCAGTACTTC. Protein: CASGFRPLTSMTGTRSFNYEQYF.

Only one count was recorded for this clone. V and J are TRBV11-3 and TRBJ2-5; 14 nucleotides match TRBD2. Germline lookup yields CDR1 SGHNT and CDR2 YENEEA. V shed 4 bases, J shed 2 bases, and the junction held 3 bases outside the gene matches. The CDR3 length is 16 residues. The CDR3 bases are TGTGCCAGCAGCTCGGGACTAGCGGGGGAGCAAGAGACCCAGTACTTC. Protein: CASSSGLAGEQETQYF.

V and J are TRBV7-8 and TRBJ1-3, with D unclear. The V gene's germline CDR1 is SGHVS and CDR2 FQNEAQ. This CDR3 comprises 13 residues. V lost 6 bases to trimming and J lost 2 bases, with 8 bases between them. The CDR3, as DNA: TGTGCCAGCAGTCCAATCACTGGAAACACCATATATTTT. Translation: CASSPITGNTIYF.

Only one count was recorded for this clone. CDR3 amino acids: CASSLERRENTGELFF. The DNA for the CDR3 is TGTGCCAGCAGCTTAGAGAGGCGGGAGAACACCGGGGAGCTGTTTTTT. The chain employs TRBV7-8 and TRBJ2-2; the D gene is possibly TRBD2 (6 bases). Trimming shortened V by 1 base and J by 1 base, and 10 bases separated the two germline ends. The length of the CDR3 is 16 residues. Germline V lookup: CDR1 SGHVS, CDR2 FQNEAQ.

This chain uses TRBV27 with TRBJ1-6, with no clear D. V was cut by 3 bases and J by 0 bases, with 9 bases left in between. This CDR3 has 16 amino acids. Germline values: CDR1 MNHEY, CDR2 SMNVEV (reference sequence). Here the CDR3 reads CASSLIVSSYNSPLHF. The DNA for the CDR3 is TGTGCCAGCAGTTTGATCGTGAGCTCCTATAATTCACCCCTCCACTTT.

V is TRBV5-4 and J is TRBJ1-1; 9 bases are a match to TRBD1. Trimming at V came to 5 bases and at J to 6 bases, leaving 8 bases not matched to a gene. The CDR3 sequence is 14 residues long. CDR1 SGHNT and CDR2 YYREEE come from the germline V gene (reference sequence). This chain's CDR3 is CASRSQGAIPEAFF. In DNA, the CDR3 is TGTGCCAGCAGATCACAGGGGGCGATCCCTGAAGCTTTCTTT.

The CDR3 reads CASSLRQGGFNEQFF. The CDR3 region has the DNA TGCGCCAGCAGCTTGCGTCAGGGGGGTTTCAATGAGCAGTTCTTC. The chain joins TRBV5-1 to TRBJ2-1, with D maybe TRBD1 (7 bases). The CDR3 sequence is 15 residues long. The V gene lost 1 base and the J gene lost 6 bases, with 14 bases spanning the gap. Germline loops: CDR1 SGHRS, CDR2 YFSETQ.

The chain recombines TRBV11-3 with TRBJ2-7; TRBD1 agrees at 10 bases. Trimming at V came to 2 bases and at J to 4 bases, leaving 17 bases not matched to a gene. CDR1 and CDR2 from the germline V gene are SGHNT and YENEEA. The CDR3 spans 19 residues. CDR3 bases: TGTGCCAGCAGCTTACGCCGGGACAGGGGTCCCGGACCCTATTACGAGCAGTACTTC. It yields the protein CASSLRRDRGPGPYYEQYF.

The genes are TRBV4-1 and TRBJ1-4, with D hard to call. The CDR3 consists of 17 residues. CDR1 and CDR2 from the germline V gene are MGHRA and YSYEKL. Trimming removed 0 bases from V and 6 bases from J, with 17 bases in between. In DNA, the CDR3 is TGCGCCAGCAGCCAAGATCATAATCTGGGTCAGGATGAAAAACTGTTTTTT. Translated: CASSQDHNLGQDEKLFF.

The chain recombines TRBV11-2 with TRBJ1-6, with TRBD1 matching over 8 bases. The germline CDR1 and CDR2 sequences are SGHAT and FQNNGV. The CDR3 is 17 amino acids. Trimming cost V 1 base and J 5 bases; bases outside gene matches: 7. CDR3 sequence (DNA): TGTGCCAGCAGCTTAGGCGGTTGGGGACAGGATAATTCACCCCTCCACTTT. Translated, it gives CASSLGGWGQDNSPLHF.

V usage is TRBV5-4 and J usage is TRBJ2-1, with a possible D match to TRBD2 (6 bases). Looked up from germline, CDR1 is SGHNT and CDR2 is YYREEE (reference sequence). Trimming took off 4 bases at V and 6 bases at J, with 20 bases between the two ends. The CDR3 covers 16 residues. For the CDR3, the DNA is TGTGCCAGCAGCCGGGGATTGGAGCTAGCGAGCAATGAGCAGTTCTTC. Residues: CASSRGLELASNEQFF.

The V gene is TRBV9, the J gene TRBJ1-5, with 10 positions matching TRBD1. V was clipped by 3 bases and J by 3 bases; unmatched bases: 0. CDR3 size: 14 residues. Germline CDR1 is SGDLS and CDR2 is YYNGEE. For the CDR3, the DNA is TGTGCCAGCAGCGGACAGGGGGCCAATCAGCCCCAGCATTTT. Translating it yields CASSGQGANQPQHF.

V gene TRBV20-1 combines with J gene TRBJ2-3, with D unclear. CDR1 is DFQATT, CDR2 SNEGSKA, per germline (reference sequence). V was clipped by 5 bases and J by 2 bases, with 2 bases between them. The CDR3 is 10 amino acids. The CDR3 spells CSAYTDTQYF. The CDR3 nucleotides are TGCAGTGCTTACACAGATACGCAGTATTTT.

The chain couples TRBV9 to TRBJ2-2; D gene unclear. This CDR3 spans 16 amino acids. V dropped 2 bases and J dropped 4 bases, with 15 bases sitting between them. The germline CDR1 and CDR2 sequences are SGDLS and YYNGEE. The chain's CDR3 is CASSVGFPLVTGELFF. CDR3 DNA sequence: TGTGCCAGCAGCGTGGGTTTTCCTCTAGTCACCGGGGAGCTGTTTTTT.

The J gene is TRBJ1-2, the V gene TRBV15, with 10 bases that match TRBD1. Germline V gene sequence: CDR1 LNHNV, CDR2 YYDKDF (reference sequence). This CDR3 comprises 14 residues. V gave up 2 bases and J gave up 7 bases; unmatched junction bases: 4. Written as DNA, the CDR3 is TGTGCCACCAGCAGACGGACAGGGGGAAGTGGCTACACCTTC. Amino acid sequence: CATSRRTGGSGYTF.

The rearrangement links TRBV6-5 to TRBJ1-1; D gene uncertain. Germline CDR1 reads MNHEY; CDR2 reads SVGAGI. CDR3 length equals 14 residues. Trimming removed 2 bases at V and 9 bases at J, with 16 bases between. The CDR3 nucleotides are TGTGCCAGCAGTTACGATGGGCAGAACAAAAAAGCTTTCTTT. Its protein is CASSYDGQNKKAFF.